This T cell receptor (beta chain) was documented in a study of OX40 agonist ivuxolimab in advanced cancers. The CDR3 runs to 14 residues. From germline, CDR1 is KGHSH and CDR2 LQKENI. Trimming pared 2 bases from V and 7 bases from J, leaving 11 bases between. Repertoires were generated with immunoSEQ multiplex PCR, while TCRdb's copy carries only in-frame clones and drops some. The table shows roughly 75,000 clones, with about 86% occurring only once. This TCR was sampled from an adult with an advanced solid tumor such as melanoma, head and neck, liver or kidney cancer. V is TRBV18 and J is TRBJ1-4, with D perhaps TRBD1 (6 bases). The specimen comprised CD4+ or CD8+ T cells sorted from blood, sampled in a trial of the OX40 agonist ivuxolimab. In DNA, the CDR3 is TGTGCCAGCTCACCAACAGGGCGAGGTGAAAAACTGTTTTTT. Its translation is CASSPTGRGEKLFF.